The present T cell receptor (beta chain) was sequenced within a study of blood T cell repertoires in COVID-19. As for the study in general: The United States, Italy and Spain supplied acute and convalescent COVID-19 samples. The analysed material was cDNA or gDNA that came from T cells, B-cell-depleted T cells, or PBMCs.

The CDR3 is 15 amino acids. Deletions cut 3 bases from V and 5 bases from J, with 15 bases between. The germline V gene encodes CDR1 MRHNA and CDR2 SNTAGT. In the authors' workflow: Estimation of nucleated cell counts was performed using reference gene primer amplification. Produced via immunoSEQ multiplex PCR; TCRdb's table is partial and in-frame only. V, J and clone size reflect that table, while D and trimming were determined from the DNA. The sample lists about 87,000 clones; about 79% were seen once. This TCR was recovered from a woman aged 50 to 60 with acute or convalescent COVID-19. The sample was peripheral blood. The chain uses TRBV6-4 and TRBJ2-3; D is perhaps TRBD1 (7 bases). Here the CDR3 DNA reads TGTGCCAGCAGTGAATCAGGGGGGCGTGGAGATACGCAGTATTTT. It codes for CASSESGGRGDTQYF.